The entry that follows covers one T cell receptor (beta chain) sequence. This sample was taken from a study of T cell clusters in autoimmune cytopenias. Each sample's input was 200 to 250 ng genomic DNA, roughly 38,000 genome equivalents. TRB was amplified by touch-down multiplex PCR, primer pools A and B combined. TCRdb re-called the multiplex PCR reads; one entry per CDR3 protein, DNA not given. The repertoire shows approximately 6,000 distinct CDR3 sequences; the top ten hold less than 80%. These same records also appear under a second study, on T cell repertoires in aging, cancer and after chemotherapy.

The TCR originated in a human donor in good health. Sequenced input: peripheral blood.

CDR3: CATSTGAGELFF. The gene calls are TRBV15 and TRBJ2-2; TCRdb's assignment of TRBD2 cannot be checked, as there is no DNA. This CDR3 comprises 12 residues. Germline V gives CDR1 LNHNV, CDR2 YYDKDF (reference sequence).